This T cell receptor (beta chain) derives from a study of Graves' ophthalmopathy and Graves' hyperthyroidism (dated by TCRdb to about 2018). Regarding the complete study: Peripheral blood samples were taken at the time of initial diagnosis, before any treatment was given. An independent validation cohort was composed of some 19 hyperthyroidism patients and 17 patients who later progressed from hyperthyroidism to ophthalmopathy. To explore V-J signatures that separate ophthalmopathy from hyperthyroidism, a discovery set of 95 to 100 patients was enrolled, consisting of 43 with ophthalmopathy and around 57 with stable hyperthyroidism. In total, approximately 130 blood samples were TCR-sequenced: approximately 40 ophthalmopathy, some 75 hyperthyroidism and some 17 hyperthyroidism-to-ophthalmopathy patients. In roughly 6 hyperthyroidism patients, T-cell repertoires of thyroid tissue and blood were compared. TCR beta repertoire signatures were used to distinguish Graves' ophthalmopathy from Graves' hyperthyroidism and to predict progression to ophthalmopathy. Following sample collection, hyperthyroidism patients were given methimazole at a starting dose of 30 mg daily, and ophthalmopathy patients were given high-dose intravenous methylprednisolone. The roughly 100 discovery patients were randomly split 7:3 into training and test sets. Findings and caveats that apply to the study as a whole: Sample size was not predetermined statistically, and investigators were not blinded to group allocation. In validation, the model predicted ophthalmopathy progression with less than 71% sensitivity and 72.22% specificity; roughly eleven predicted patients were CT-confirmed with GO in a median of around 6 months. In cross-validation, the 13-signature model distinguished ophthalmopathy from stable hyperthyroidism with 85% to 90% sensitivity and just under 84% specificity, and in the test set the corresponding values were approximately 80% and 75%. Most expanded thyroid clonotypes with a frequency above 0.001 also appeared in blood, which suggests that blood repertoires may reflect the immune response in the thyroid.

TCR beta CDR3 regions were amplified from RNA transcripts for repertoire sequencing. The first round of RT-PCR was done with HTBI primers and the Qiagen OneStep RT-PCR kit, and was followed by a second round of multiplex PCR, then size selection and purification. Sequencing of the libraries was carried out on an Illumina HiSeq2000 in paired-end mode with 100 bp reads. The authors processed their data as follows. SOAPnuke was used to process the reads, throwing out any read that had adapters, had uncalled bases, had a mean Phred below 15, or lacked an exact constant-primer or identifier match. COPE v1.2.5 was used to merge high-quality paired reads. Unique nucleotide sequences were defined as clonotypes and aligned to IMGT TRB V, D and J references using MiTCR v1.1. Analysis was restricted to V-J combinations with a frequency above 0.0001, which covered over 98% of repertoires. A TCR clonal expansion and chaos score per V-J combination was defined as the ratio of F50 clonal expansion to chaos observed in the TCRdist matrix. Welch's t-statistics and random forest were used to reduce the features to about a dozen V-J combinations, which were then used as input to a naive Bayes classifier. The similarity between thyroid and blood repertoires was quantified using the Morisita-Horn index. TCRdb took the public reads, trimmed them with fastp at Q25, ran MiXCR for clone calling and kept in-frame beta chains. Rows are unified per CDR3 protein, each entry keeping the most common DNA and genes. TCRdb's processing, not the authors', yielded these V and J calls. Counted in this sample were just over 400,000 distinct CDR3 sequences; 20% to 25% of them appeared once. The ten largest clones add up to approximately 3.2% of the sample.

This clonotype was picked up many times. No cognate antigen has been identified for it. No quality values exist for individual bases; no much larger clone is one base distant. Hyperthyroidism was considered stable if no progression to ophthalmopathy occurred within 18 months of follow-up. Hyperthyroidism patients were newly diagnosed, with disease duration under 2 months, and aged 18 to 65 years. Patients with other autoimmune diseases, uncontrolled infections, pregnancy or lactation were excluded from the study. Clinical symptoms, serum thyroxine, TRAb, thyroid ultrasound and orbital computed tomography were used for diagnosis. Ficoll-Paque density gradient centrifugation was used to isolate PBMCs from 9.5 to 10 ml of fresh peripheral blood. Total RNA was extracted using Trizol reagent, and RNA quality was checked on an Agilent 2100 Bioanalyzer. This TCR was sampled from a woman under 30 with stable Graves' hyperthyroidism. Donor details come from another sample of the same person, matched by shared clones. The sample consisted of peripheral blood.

The nucleotide sequence is TGTGCCTGTGACAGGTCTAGCAATCAGCCCCAGCATTTT. This encodes CACDRSSNQPQHF. The chain uses TRBV30 and TRBJ1-5; the D region possibly corresponds to TRBD1 (6 bases align). The V end loses 6 bases and the J end loses 0 bases, and a stretch of 9 bases separates them. From the cysteine up to the phenylalanine, the CDR3 has a length of 13 residues. CDR3 DNA is the only sequence kept; it has 39 bases, read in frame from the first base. Based on the germline V gene (reference sequence), the CDR1 and CDR2 sequences are GTSNPN and SVGIG.